This T cell receptor (beta chain) originates from a study of tumor-infiltrating lymphocytes in localized non-small cell lung cancer. Study context: From each patient, both tumor and uninvolved lung, non-adjacent to tumor, were sampled. Study outcomes and limitations: Tumor T-cell fraction from TCR sequencing was not associated with recurrence-free survival (p = 0.61).

For this clone: Its target is unknown.

Profiling relied on immunoSEQ multiplex PCR, and the TCRdb table lists in-frame clones only, not all of them. The table lists 15,000 to 20,000 clones, roughly 80% of them singletons, with 5% to 7% in the top ten. V lost 4 bases to trimming and J lost 2 bases; unmatched junction nucleotides: 6. The CDR3 length is 15 residues. Germline assignment: CDR1 SGDLS and CDR2 YYNGEE. The chain employs TRBV9 and TRBJ2-7, with 10 bases aligning to TRBD2. Input material: lung tumor tissue. The sequence came from a human donor with non-small cell lung cancer. CDR3 in DNA: TGTGCCAGCAGCCCTAGCGGGAGTTATGCCTACGAGCAGTACTTC. Translated, it gives CASSPSGSYAYEQYF.